This TCR beta chain is drawn from a study of T cells in localized non-small cell lung cancer. Study-wide results and caveats: Uninvolved neighboring lung showed the greatest T cell clonality, exceeding tumor. Elevated blood T cell density was associated with longer overall survival. Appearance in adjacent lung was seen for a median around 61 of the top 100 tumor clones. Owing to sequencing of a solitary tumor region, heterogeneity cannot be discounted.

CDR3 length equals 15 residues. The J segment lost 5 bases and the V segment lost 2 bases, leaving 6 bases of the junction unmatched. Looked up from germline, CDR1 is SGHNT and CDR2 is YYREEE (reference sequence). The data were produced by immunoSEQ multiplex PCR, yet TCRdb's version contains in-frame clones alone and is incomplete. The table lists approximately 64,000 clones, about nine tenths of them singletons. Worth noting for this clone: Its antigen remains unidentified.

The sequences come from peripheral blood, collected before any cancer treatment. The sequence came from a woman between 35 and 75 years old with stage I lung adenocarcinoma. The gene calls are TRBV5-4 and TRBJ2-2, with 7 bases matching TRBD1. The CDR3 DNA sequence: TGTGCCAGCAGCTTAAACAGGGGAGAAACCGGGGAGCTGTTTTTT. Protein product: CASSLNRGETGELFF.